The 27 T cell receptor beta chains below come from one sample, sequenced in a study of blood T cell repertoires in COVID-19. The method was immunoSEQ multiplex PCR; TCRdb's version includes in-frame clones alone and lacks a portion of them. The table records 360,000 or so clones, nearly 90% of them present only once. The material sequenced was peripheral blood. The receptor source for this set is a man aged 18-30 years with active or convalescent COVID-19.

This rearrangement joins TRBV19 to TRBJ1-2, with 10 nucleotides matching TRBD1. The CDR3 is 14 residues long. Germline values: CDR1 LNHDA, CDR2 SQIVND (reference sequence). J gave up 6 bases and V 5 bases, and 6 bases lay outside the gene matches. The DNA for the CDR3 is TGTGCCAGTAGTGACAGGGGGCCGGGTGATGGCTACACCTTC. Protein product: CASSDRGPGDGYTF.

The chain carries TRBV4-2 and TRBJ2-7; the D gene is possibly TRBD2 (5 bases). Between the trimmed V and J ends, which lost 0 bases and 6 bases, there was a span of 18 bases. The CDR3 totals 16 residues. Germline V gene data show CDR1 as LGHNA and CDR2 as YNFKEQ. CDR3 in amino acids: CASSQDGSPAGLEQYF. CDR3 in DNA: TGTGCCAGCAGCCAAGATGGGAGCCCGGCCGGACTCGAGCAGTACTTC.

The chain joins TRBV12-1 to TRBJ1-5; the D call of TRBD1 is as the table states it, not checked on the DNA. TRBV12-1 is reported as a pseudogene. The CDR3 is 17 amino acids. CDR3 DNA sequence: TGTGCCAGCAGCTACGTGGACAGCAAAAATAGCAATCAGCCCCAGCATTTT. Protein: CASSYVDSKNSNQPQHF.

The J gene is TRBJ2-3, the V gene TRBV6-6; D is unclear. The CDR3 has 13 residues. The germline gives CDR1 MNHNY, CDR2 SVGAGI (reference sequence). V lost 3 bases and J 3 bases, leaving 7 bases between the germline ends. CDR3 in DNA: TGTGCCAGCAGTTATAAACGGACAGATACGCAGTATTTT. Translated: CASSYKRTDTQYF.

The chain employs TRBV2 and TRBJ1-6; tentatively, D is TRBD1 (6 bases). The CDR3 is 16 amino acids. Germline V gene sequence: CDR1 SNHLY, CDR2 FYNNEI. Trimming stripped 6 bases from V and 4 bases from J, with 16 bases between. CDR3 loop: CASRETGNLYNSPLHF. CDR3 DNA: TGTGCCAGCAGGGAAACAGGGAATTTATATAATTCACCCCTCCACTTT. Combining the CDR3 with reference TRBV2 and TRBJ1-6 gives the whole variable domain EPEVTQTPSHQVTQMGQEVILRCVPISNHLYFYWYRQILGQKVEFLVSFYNNEISEKSEIFDDQFSVERPDGSNFTLKIRSTKLEDSAMYFCASRETGNLYNSPLHFGNGTRLTVT.

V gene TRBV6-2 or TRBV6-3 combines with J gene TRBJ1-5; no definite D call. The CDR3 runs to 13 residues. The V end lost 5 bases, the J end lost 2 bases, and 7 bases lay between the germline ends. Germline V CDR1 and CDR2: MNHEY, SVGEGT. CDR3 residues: CASSPRGNQPQHF. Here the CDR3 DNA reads TGTGCCAGCAGTCCCCGGGGCAATCAGCCCCAGCATTTT.

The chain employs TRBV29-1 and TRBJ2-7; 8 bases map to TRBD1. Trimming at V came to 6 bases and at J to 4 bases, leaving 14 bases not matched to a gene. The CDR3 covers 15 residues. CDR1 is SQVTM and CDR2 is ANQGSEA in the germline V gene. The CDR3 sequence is CSVFALGQGAYEQYF. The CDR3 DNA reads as TGCAGCGTGTTTGCCCTAGGACAGGGTGCTTACGAGCAGTACTTC.

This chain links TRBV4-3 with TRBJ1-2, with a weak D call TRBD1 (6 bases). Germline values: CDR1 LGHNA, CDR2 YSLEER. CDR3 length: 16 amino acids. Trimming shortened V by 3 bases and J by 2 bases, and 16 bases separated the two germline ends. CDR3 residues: CASSQARTEPNYGYTF. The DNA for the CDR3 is TGCGCCAGCAGCCAGGCACGGACAGAACCGAACTATGGCTACACCTTC.

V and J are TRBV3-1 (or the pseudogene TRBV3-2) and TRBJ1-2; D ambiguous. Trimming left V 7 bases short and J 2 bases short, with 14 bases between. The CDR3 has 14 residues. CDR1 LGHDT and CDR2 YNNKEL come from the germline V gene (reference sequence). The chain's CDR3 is CASTSREANYGYTF. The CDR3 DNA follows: TGTGCCAGCACAAGCCGGGAGGCAAACTATGGCTACACCTTC.

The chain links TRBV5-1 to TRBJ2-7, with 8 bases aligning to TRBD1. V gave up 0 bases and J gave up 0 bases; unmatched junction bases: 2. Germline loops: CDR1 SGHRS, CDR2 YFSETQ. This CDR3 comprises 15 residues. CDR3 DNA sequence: TGCGCCAGCAGCTTGGCCCAGGGGGCCTCCTACGAGCAGTACTTC. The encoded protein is CASSLAQGASYEQYF.

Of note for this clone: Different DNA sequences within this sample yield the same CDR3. CDR3 nucleotides: TGTGCCAGCAGCGTAGGTAGCGGGTCCTACGAGCAGTACTTC. Translated: CASSVGSGSYEQYF. The chain recombines TRBV9 with TRBJ2-7, with TRBD2 matching over 7 bases. The CDR3 has 14 amino acids. The J segment lost 1 base and the V segment lost 0 bases, leaving 1 base of the junction unmatched. The V gene's germline CDR1 is SGDLS and CDR2 YYNGEE.

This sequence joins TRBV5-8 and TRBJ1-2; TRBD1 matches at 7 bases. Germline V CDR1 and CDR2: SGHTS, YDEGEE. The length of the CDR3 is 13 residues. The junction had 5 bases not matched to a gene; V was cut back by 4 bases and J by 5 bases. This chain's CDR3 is CASSRTGVYGYTF. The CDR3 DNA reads TGTGCCAGCAGCCGCACAGGGGTTTATGGCTACACCTTC. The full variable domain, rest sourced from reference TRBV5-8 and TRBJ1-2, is EAGVTQSPTHLIKTRGQQATLRCSPISGHTSVYWYQQALGLGLQFLLWYDEGEERNRGNFPPRFSGRQFPNYSSELNVNALELEDSALYLCASSRTGVYGYTFGSGTRLTVV.

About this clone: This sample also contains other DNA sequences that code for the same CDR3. The CDR3 bases are TGTGCCAGCTCACCACAGGGAGGTAATCAGCCCCAGCATTTT. Translated, it gives CASSPQGGNQPQHF. The V call is TRBV18, the J call TRBJ1-5; D remains ambiguous. The CDR3 is 14 residues long. Deletions cut 1 base from V and 4 bases from J, with 8 bases between. Germline values: CDR1 KGHSH, CDR2 LQKENI.

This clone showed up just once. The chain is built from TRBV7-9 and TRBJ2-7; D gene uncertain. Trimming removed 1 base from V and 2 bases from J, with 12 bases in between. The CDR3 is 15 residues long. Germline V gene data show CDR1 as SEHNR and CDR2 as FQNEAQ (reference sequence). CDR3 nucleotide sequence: TGTGCCAGCAGCTTAGGGTCGCAGGCCGCCTACGAGCAGTACTTC. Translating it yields CASSLGSQAAYEQYF.

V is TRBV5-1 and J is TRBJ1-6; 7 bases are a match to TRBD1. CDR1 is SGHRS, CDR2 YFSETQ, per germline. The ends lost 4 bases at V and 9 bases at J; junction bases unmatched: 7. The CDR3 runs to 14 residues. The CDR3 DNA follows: TGCGCCAGCAGCGCTTACAGGGGTGGTTCACCCCTCCACTTT. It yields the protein CASSAYRGGSPLHF.

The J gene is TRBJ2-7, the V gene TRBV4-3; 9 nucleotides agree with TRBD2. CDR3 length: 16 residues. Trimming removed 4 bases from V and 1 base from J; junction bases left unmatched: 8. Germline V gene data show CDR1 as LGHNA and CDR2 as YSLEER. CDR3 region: CASSPRTSADSYEQYF. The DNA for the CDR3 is TGCGCCAGCAGCCCACGGACTAGCGCTGATTCCTACGAGCAGTACTTC.

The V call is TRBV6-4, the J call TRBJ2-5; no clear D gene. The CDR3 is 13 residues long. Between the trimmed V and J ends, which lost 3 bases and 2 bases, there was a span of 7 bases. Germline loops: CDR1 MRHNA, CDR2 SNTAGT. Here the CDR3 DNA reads TGTGCCAGCAGTGAATCAATGCAAGAGACCCAGTACTTC. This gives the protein CASSESMQETQYF.

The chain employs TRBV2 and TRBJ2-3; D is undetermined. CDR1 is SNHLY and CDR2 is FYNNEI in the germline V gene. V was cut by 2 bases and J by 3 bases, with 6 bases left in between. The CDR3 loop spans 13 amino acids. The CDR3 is CASSEYVTDTQYF. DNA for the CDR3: TGTGCCAGCAGTGAATATGTGACAGATACGCAGTATTTT.

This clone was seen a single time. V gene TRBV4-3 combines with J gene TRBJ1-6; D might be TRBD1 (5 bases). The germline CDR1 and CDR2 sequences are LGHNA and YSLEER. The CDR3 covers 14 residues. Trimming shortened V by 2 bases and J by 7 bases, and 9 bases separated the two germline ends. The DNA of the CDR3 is TGCGCCAGCAGCCAATCGGACACCAATTCACCCCTCCACTTT. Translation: CASSQSDTNSPLHF.

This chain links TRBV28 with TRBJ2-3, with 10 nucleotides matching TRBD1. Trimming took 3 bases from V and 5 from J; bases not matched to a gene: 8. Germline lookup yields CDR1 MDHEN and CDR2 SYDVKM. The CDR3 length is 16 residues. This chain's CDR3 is CASSLWDRGGEDTQYF. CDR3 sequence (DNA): TGTGCCAGCAGTTTGTGGGACAGGGGTGGTGAAGATACGCAGTATTTT.

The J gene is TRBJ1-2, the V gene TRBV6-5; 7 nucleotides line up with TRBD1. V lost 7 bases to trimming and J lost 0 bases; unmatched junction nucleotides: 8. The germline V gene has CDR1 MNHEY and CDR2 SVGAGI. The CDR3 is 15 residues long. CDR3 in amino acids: CASKNRGPANYGYTF. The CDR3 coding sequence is TGTGCCAGCAAAAACAGGGGACCAGCTAACTATGGCTACACCTTC.

The CDR3 DNA sequence: TGTGCCAGCGGGGCAGAGAACACCGGGGAGCTGTTTTTT. Protein product: CASGAENTGELFF. The gene calls are TRBV2 and TRBJ2-2; D might be TRBD1 (5 bases). Germline CDR1 reads SNHLY; CDR2 reads FYNNEI. This CDR3 is 13 amino acids long. The V gene lost 8 bases and the J gene lost 1 base, with 8 bases spanning the gap.

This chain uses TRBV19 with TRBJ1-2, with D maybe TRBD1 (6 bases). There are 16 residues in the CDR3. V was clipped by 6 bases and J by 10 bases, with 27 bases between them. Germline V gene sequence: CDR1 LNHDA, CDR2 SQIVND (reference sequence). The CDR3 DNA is TGTGCCAGTAGCGTTTCAGTTCTCGGGACACCAAAGGTCTACACCTTC. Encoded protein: CASSVSVLGTPKVYTF.

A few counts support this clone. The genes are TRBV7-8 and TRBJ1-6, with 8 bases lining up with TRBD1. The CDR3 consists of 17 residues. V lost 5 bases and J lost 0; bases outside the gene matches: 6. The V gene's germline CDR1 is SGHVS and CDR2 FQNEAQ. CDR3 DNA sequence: TGTGCCAGCAGCCTGACAGGGGCGAGCTCCTATAATTCACCCCTCCACTTT. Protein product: CASSLTGASSYNSPLHF.

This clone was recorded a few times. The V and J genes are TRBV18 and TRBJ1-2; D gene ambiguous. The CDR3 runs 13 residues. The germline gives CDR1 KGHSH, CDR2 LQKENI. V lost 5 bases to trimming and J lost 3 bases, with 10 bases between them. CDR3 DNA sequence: TGTGCCAGCTCAGAAGACGGAGACTATGGCTACACCTTC. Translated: CASSEDGDYGYTF.

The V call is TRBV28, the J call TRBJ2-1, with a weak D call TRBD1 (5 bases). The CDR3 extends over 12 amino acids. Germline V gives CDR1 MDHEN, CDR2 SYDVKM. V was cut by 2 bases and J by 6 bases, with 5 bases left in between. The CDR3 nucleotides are TGTGCCAGCAGTTTACAGGGCAATGAGCAGTTCTTC. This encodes CASSLQGNEQFF.

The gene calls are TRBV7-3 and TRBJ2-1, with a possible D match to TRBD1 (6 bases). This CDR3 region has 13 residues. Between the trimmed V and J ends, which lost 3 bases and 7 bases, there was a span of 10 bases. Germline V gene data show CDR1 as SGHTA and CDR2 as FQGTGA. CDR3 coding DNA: TGTGCCAGCAGCTTGGACAGTGGGAATGAGCAGTTCTTC. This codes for CASSLDSGNEQFF. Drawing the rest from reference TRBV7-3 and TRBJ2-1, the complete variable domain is GAGVSQTPSNKVTEKGKYVELRCDPISGHTALYWYRQSLGQGPEFLIYFQGTGAADDSGLPNDRFFAVRPEGSVSTLKIQRTERGDSAVYLCASSLDSGNEQFFGPGTRLTVL.